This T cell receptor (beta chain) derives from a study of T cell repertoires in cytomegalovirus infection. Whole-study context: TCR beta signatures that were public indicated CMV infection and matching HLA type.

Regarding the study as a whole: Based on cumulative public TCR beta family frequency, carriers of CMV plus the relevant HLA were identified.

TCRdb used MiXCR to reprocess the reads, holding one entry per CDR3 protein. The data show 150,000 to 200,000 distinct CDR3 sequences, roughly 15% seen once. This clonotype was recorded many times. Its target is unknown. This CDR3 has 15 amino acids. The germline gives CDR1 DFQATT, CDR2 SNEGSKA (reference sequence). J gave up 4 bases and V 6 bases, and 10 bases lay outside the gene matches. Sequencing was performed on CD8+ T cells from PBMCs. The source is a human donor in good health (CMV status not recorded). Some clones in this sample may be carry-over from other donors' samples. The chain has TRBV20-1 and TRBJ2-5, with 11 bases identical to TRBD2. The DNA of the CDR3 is TGCAGTGCCGAATCGACTAGCGGGGTGCGAGAGACCCAGTACTTC. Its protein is CSAESTSGVRETQYF.